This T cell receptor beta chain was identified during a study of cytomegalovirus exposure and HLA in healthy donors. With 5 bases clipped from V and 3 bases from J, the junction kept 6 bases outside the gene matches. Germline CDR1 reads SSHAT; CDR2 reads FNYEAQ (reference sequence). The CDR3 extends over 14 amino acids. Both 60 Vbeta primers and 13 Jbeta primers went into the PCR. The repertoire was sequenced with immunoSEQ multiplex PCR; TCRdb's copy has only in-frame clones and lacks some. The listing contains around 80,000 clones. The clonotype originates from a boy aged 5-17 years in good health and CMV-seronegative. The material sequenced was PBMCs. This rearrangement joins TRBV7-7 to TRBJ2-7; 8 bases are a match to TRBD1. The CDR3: CASSQDRGSYEQYF. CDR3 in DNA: TGTGCCAGCAGCCAAGACAGGGGTAGCTACGAGCAGTACTTC.